The sequence of this T cell receptor beta chain was determined in a study of CD8+ T cells in alopecia areata. It was cDNA, reverse transcribed from extracted RNA, that served as the sequencing template. The table came from immunoSEQ multiplex PCR; TCRdb's copy has only in-frame clones and leaves some out. The sample has some 180,000 clones; less than 70% are singletons. The treatment denotes: oral pan-JAK inhibitor, 5-10 mg twice daily. The table lists this clone with a few counts. Germline CDR1 is SGHNT and CDR2 is YYREEE (reference sequence). This CDR3 is built from 15 residues. Trimming at V came to 2 bases and at J to 6 bases, leaving 7 bases not matched to a gene.

V is TRBV5-4 and J is TRBJ1-5; 8 bases match TRBD1. The receptor's source is a human donor with alopecia areata. The source material was CD8+ T cells sorted from blood, sampled at week 24, from a patient treated with tofacitinib. The CDR3, as DNA: TGTGCCAGCAGCTTTAACAGGGGGATTCTTCAGCCCCAGCATTTT. Encoded protein: CASSFNRGILQPQHF.